The 16 T cell receptor beta chains below all came from one sample that was sequenced in a study of blood T cell repertoires in COVID-19. The protocol was immunoSEQ multiplex PCR, while the TCRdb copy is restricted to in-frame clones and leaves out a portion. Of around 340,000 clones in the sample, approximately 89% were seen once. Input material: peripheral blood. Source of these receptors: a woman aged 55-69 years with COVID-19, enrolled during active disease.

The rearrangement uses TRBV2 and TRBJ1-2, with D maybe TRBD1 (6 bases). This CDR3 comprises 13 residues. CDR1 SNHLY and CDR2 FYNNEI come from the germline V gene. V dropped 6 bases and J dropped 5 bases, with 13 bases sitting between them. Written as DNA, the CDR3 is TGTGCCAGCAGAGCCCGGACAGCTTATGGCTACACCTTC. It yields the protein CASRARTAYGYTF.

This clone was counted a single time. This chain connects TRBV15 to TRBJ1-2, with 10 bases fitting TRBD1. The CDR3 has 15 residues. Germline loops: CDR1 LNHNV, CDR2 YYDKDF (reference sequence). The V gene end was trimmed by 3 bases and the J gene end by 2 bases; junction bases not matched to a gene: 3. The CDR3 nucleotides are TGTGCCACCAGCAGCATGGGACAGGGGAACTATGGCTACACCTTC. Translation gives CATSSMGQGNYGYTF.

CDR3 loop: CASSLTVRYGYTF. In DNA form, the CDR3 reads TGTGCCAGCAGCTTGACAGTACGATATGGCTACACCTTC. This chain joins TRBV7-8 and TRBJ1-2; D may be TRBD1 (5 bases). Trimming removed 3 bases from V and 5 bases from J, with 10 bases in between. Germline CDR1 is SGHVS and CDR2 is FQNEAQ. The CDR3 extends over 13 amino acids. Together with reference TRBV7-8 and TRBJ1-2, the CDR3 gives the full variable domain: GAGVSQSPRYKVAKRGQDVALRCDPISGHVSLFWYQQALGQGPEFLTYFQNEAQLDKSGLPSDRFFAERPEGSVSTLKIQRTQQEDSAVYLCASSLTVRYGYTFGSGTRLTVV.

This chain links TRBV5-1 with TRBJ1-2, with TRBD1 matching over 7 bases. CDR1 is SGHRS, CDR2 YFSETQ, per germline. The junction had 8 bases not matched to a gene; V was cut back by 6 bases and J by 3 bases. The length of the CDR3 is 14 residues. The DNA of the CDR3 is TGCGCCAGCACTTCCGACAGGGTCGACTATGGCTACACCTTC. Protein sequence: CASTSDRVDYGYTF. Based on the CDR3 plus reference TRBV5-1 and TRBJ1-2, the full variable domain is KAGVTQTPRYLIKTRGQQVTLSCSPISGHRSVSWYQQTPGQGLQFLFEYFSETQRNKGNFPGRFSGRQFSNSRSEMNVSTLELGDSALYLCASTSDRVDYGYTFGSGTRLTVV.

The chain couples TRBV30 to TRBJ1-3; D perhaps matches TRBD1 (6 bases). Trimming removed 0 bases from V and 1 base from J, with 13 bases in between. Per germline, CDR1 GTSNPN and CDR2 SVGIG (reference sequence). The CDR3 is 16 residues long. The CDR3 region has the DNA TGTGCCTGGAGTGTACGTGTAACAGGGTCTGGAAACACCATATATTTT. Amino acids: CAWSVRVTGSGNTIYF.

V is TRBV5-1 and J is TRBJ1-2, with 9 bases lining up with TRBD1. The ends lost 4 bases at V and 6 bases at J; junction bases unmatched: 10. The CDR3 runs 15 residues. Per germline, CDR1 SGHRS and CDR2 YFSETQ. This CDR3 is CASSAIQGAQHGYTF. The CDR3 DNA sequence: TGCGCCAGCAGCGCAATACAGGGGGCCCAACATGGCTACACCTTC.

This chain links TRBV4-1 with TRBJ1-2; possibly TRBD1 for D (5 bases). CDR1 is MGHRA, CDR2 YSYEKL, per germline. This CDR3 region has 13 residues. The germline V and J ends were trimmed by 4 bases and 10 bases, with 16 bases remaining between them. CDR3 amino acids: CASSRGTVSAYTF. CDR3 nucleotides: TGCGCCAGCAGCCGCGGGACGGTCTCTGCCTACACCTTC.

This chain connects TRBV27 to TRBJ2-4; D perhaps matches TRBD1 (5 bases). CDR1 is MNHEY and CDR2 is SMNVEV in the germline V gene (reference sequence). The V and J ends lost 2 bases and 0 bases respectively, with 8 bases between them. This CDR3 contains 15 residues. The CDR3 sequence: CASSLGHLAKNIQYF. The CDR3 nucleotides are TGTGCCAGCAGTTTAGGACACCTAGCCAAAAACATTCAGTACTTC.

V usage is TRBV27 and J usage is TRBJ2-3, with D possibly TRBD1 on 5 matching bases. Trimming removed 0 bases from V and 4 bases from J, with 8 bases in between. This CDR3 spans 14 amino acids. CDR1 MNHEY and CDR2 SMNVEV come from the germline V gene (reference sequence). The CDR3 DNA reads as TGTGCCAGCAGTTTATCAAGGGGTTCAGATACGCAGTATTTT. Translation gives CASSLSRGSDTQYF.

CDR3 in DNA: TGTGCCAGTAGTAGTTCGGGGAGGCTTCTAAGCTCCTACGAGCAGTACTTC. It specifies CASSSSGRLLSSYEQYF. The chain combines TRBV19 with TRBJ2-7; the D gene is possibly TRBD2 (6 bases). Germline assignment: CDR1 LNHDA and CDR2 SQIVND (reference sequence). V was trimmed by 4 bases and J by 0 bases, leaving 19 bases between them. This CDR3 contains 17 residues.

The rearrangement uses TRBV18 and TRBJ1-1, with D perhaps matching TRBD1 (6 bases). Germline CDR1 reads KGHSH; CDR2 reads LQKENI. The CDR3 runs 14 residues. V gave up 4 bases and J gave up 1 base, with 10 bases separating them. The chain's CDR3 is CASSLQQGNTEAFF. Written as DNA, the CDR3 is TGTGCCAGCTCACTCCAACAGGGGAACACTGAAGCTTTCTTT. Filled out from reference TRBV18 and TRBJ1-1, the complete variable domain reads NAGVMQNPRHLVRRRGQEARLRCSPMKGHSHVYWYRQLPEEGLKFMVYLQKENIIDESGMPKERFSAEFPKEGPSILRIQQVVRGDSAAYFCASSLQQGNTEAFFGQGTRLTVV.

Concerning this clone: This same CDR3 is encoded by further DNA sequences in the sample. The chain is built from TRBV5-1 and TRBJ1-5; D gene ambiguous. V was clipped by 0 bases and J by 4 bases, with 8 bases between them. This CDR3 contains 14 residues. Germline V lookup: CDR1 SGHRS, CDR2 YFSETQ. CDR3 nucleotide sequence: TGCGCCAGCAGCTTGGTTTCAGGAAATCAGCCCCAGCATTTT. It translates to CASSLVSGNQPQHF.

The chain uses TRBV6-5 and TRBJ1-6, with no clear D. The CDR3 runs 15 residues. The germline CDR1 and CDR2 sequences are MNHEY and SVGAGI. Trimming took off 0 bases at V and 9 bases at J, with 12 bases between the two ends. This chain's CDR3 is CASSYSQWPSSPLHF. CDR3 nucleotides: TGTGCCAGCAGTTACTCACAGTGGCCGAGTTCACCCCTCCACTTT.

V gene TRBV7-2 combines with J gene TRBJ2-7; a possible D gene is TRBD1 (6 bases). V was shortened by 4 bases and J by 1 base, with 11 bases between the two germline ends. Germline V gives CDR1 SGHTA, CDR2 FQGNSA. The CDR3 contains 14 residues. CDR3: CASSSVQGSYEQYF. In DNA form, the CDR3 reads TGTGCCAGCAGCTCCGTACAGGGATCCTACGAGCAGTACTTC.

The V call is TRBV9, the J call TRBJ2-3; a weak D match, TRBD2 (5 bases). The CDR3 consists of 14 residues. V lost 0 bases and J lost 4, with 9 bases in between. Germline CDR1 is SGDLS and CDR2 is YYNGEE. The CDR3: CASSVDEGSDTQYF. DNA for the CDR3: TGTGCCAGCAGCGTAGATGAGGGTTCAGATACGCAGTATTTT.

The rearrangement uses TRBV15 and TRBJ1-6, with unresolved D. Trimming pared 0 bases from V and 5 bases from J, leaving 11 bases between. The CDR3 extends over 16 amino acids. Germline assignment: CDR1 LNHNV and CDR2 YYDKDF (reference sequence). The CDR3 coding sequence is TGTGCCACCAGCAGAGATCTTATGGCGGATAATTCACCCCTCCACTTT. Amino acids: CATSRDLMADNSPLHF.